The text below deals with one TCR beta chain. Here immunoSEQ multiplex PCR was the method, and the copy in TCRdb shows in-frame clones only, minus some. Of about 83,000 clones in the sample, more than 80% were seen once. The sample is drawn from a study of technical replicates of blood from a handful of donors. V was cut by 5 bases and J by 11 bases, with 13 bases left in between. From germline, CDR1 is MNHEY and CDR2 SMNVEV (reference sequence). The CDR3 has 12 residues. This chain joins TRBV27 and TRBJ1-5, with D tentatively TRBD1 (5 bases). The sequence was collected from a human donor in good health. What was sequenced was T cells isolated from PBMCs. The CDR3 region is CASSPLAGAQHF. The CDR3 nucleotides read TGTGCCAGCAGTCCCCTGGCGGGGGCCCAGCATTTT.